This TCR beta chain originates from a study of STAT5B mutations in CD4+ large granular lymphocyte leukemia (dated by TCRdb to the early 2020s). In terms of the full investigation: Among the healthy controls, the CDR3 'QG' motif was associated with a particular HLA allele. Flow cytometry on FACSCanto II or FACSVerse confirmed that purified fractions exceeded 95% purity among lymphocytes. The study compared the TCRbeta repertoires of patients with CD4+ T-cell large granular lymphocyte leukemia against those of healthy blood donors. What the study reported, not specific to this receptor: CD4-sorted patient repertoires appeared more clonal than healthy CD4+ repertoires, and this difference persisted after removing the putative leukemic clones. Data were not HLA-matched; higher clonality in CD4+ versus CD8+ T-LGLL could reflect the relatively small sample size. Main leukemic clonotypes were private to each patient, although roughly 23% appeared at low frequency in other patients' non-leukemic repertoires. TRBV06-family usage was enriched among the top patient clones (8/27) compared with healthy controls (2/35).

With regard to this clone: The antigen this receptor binds is unknown. No much larger clone exists at a distance of one base, and base qualities are not known.

TCRbeta rearrangements were sequenced from genomic DNA using the immunoSEQ assay at survey resolution. For the original study's pipeline: A lowest detectable productive clonotype frequency of 2.59 x 10-5 was observed in the TCR sequencing data. Analyses included only productive TCRbeta rearrangements, meaning complete and in-frame sequences. Sample clonality was computed as Simpson clonality in the immunoSEQ Analyzer version 3.0. Clones were grouped by frequency into very rare, small, medium, large (1-20%) or hyperexpanded (>20%) categories. Generation probabilities were estimated with OLGA 1.2.3, V-gene circos plots were made with VDJtools, specificities were searched in VDJdb, and CDR3 motifs were identified with GLIPH. The table was pulled from immuneACCESS by TCRdb, which kept in-frame rearrangements only. Such tables lose some clones; where checked, under half of the loss comes from unresolved V genes, and the rest has no known cause. Clone size and the V and J calls come from that table; the DNA yielded D and trimming. Present in this sample are 20,000 or so clones, around 75% of which were seen just once. The ten largest clones add up to roughly 4% of the sample.

The CDR3 measures 14 amino acids from cysteine to phenylalanine. Here the CDR3 DNA is all that survives: 42 bases in frame from base 1. Trimming takes 1 base off V and 5 bases off J; junction bases not matched to a gene: 3. From a lookup of the germline V gene (reference sequence), CDR1 and CDR2 are GTSNPN and SVGIG. Healthy controls were 37 blood donors whose buffy coats came from the Finnish Red Cross blood service. All TCR-sequenced material derived from peripheral blood: patient blood samples and healthy donor buffy coats. Peripheral blood mononuclear cells were isolated by Ficoll-Hypaque gradient centrifugation. Magnetic purification was used to isolate CD4+ cells from the buffy coats of the healthy controls. The Gentra Puregene Cell and Tissue kit was used to extract genomic DNA, and a Qubit 2.0 fluorometer was used to measure the amount of genomic DNA.

The TCR was taken from a human donor in good health. The chain couples TRBV30 to TRBJ2-3; a stretch of 10 junction bases matches TRBD2. Sequenced: CD4+ T cells from blood buffy coats. The CDR3 is CAWSASGSKDTQYF. The DNA sequence is TGTGCCTGGAGTGCTAGCGGGAGTAAAGATACGCAGTATTTT.